This T cell receptor beta chain was obtained from a study of technical replicates of blood from several donors. TCRdb's table, derived via immunoSEQ multiplex PCR, lists solely in-frame clones and lacks some. This repertoire shows tens of thousands of clones, roughly 94% found once; its top ten account for 0.35% to 0.4%. Germline CDR1 and CDR2: KGHSH and LQKENI. This CDR3 is built from 16 residues. V shed 4 bases, J shed 1 base, and the junction held 5 bases outside the gene matches. The V gene is TRBV18, the J gene TRBJ2-2, with TRBD1 identical over 8 bases. The material sequenced was T cells isolated from PBMCs. The clonotype originates from a human donor in good health. CDR3 coding DNA: TGTGCCAGCTCACGCGACAGGGGAGAGAACACCGGGGAGCTGTTTTTT. Protein sequence: CASSRDRGENTGELFF.